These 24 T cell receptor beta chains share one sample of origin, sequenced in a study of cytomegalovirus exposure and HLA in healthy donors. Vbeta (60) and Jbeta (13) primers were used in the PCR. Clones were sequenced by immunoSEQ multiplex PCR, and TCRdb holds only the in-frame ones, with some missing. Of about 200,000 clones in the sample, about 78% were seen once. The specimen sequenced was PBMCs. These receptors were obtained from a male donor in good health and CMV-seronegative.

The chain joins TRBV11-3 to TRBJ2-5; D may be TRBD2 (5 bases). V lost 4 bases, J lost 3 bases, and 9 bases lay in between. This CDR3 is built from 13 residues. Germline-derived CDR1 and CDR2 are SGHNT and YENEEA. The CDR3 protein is CASSSSGKETQYF. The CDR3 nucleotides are TGTGCCAGCAGCTCGTCGGGAAAAGAGACCCAGTACTTC.

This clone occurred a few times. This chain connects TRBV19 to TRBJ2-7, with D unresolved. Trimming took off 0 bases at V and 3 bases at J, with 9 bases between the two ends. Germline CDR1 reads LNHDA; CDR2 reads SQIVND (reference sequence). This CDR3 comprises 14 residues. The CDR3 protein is CASSIERRSYEQYF. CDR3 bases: TGTGCCAGTAGTATAGAACGGCGGAGCTACGAGCAGTACTTC.

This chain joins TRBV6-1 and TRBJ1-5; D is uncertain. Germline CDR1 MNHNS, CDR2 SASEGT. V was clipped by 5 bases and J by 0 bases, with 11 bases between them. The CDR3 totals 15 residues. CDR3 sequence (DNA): TGTGCCAGCAGTCCTTTGGGAGCTAGCAATCAGCCCCAGCATTTT. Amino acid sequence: CASSPLGASNQPQHF.

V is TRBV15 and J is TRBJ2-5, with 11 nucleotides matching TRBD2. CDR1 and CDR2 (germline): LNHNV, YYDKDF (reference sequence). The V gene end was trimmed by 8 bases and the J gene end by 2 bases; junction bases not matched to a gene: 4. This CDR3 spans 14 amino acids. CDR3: CATGLAGSQETQYF. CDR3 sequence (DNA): TGTGCCACCGGACTAGCGGGCTCTCAAGAGACCCAGTACTTC.

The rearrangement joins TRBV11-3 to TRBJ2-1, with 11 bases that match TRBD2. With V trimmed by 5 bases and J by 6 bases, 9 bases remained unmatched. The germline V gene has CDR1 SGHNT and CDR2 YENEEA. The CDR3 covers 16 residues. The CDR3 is CASSARLAGGVNEQFF. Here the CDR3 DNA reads TGTGCCAGCAGCGCTCGCCTAGCGGGAGGTGTCAATGAGCAGTTCTTC. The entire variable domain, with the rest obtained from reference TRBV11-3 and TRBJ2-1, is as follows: EAGVVQSPRYKIIEKKQPVAFWCNPISGHNTLYWYLQNLGQGPELLIRYENEEAVDDSQLPKDRFSAERLKGVDSTLKIQPAELGDSAVYLCASSARLAGGVNEQFFGPGTRLTVL.

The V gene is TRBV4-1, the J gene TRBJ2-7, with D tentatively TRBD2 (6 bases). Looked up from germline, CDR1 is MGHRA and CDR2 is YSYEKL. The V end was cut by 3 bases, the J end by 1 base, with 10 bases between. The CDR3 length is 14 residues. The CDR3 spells CASSQTRGSYEQYF. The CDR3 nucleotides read TGCGCCAGCAGCCAGACTAGAGGGTCCTACGAGCAGTACTTC.

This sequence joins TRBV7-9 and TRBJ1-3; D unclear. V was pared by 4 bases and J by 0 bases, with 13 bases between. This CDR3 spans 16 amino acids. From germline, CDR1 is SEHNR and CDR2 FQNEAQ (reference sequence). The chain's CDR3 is CASSYPRSNSGNTIYF. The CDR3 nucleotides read TGTGCCAGCAGCTACCCCCGGTCAAACTCTGGAAACACCATATATTTT.

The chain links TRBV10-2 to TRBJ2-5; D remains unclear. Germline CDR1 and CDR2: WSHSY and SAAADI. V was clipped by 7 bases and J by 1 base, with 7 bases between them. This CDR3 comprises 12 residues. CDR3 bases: TGCGCCAGCACACACAGCCAAGAGACCCAGTACTTC. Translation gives CASTHSQETQYF.

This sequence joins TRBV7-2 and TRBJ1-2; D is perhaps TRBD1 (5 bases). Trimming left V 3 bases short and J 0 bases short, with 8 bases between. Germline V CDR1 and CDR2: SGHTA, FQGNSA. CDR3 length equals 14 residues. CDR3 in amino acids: CASSLGGANYGYTF. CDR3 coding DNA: TGTGCCAGCAGCTTGGGGGGGGCTAACTATGGCTACACCTTC.

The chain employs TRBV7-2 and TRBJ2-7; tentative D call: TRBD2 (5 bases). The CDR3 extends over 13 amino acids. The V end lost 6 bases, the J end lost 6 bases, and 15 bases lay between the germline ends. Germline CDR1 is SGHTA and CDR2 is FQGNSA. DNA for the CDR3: TGTGCCAGCAGTTGGGGAGAGGTCGGCGAGCAGTACTTC. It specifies CASSWGEVGEQYF.

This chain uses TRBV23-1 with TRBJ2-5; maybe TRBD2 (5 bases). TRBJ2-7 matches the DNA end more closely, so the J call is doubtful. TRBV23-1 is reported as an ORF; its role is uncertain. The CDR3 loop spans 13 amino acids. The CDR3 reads CASSQSDYYEQYF. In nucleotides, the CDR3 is TGCGCCAGCAGTCAATCAGACTATTACGAGCAGTACTTC.

CDR3 protein: CASSDELWNTGELFF. Written as DNA, the CDR3 is TGCGCCAGCAGTGACGAACTATGGAACACCGGGGAGCTGTTTTTT. The rearrangement uses TRBV10-2 and TRBJ2-2, with unresolved D. Trimming shortened V by 3 bases and J by 1 base, and 9 bases separated the two germline ends. There are 15 residues in the CDR3. Per the germline V gene, CDR1 is WSHSY and CDR2 is SAAADI.

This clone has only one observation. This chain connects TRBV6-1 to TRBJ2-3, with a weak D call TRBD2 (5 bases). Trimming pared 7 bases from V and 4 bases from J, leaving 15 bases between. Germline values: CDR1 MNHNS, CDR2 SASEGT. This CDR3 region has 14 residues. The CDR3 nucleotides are TGTGCCAGCATTGTAACGTTCGGGGCAGATACGCAGTATTTT. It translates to CASIVTFGADTQYF.

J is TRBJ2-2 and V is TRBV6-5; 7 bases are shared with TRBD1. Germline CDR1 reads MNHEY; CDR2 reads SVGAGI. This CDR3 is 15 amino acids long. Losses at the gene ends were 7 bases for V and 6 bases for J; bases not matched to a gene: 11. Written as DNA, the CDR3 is TGTGCCAGCATCCTTCGGACAGGTGGGGCCGGGGAGCTGTTTTTT. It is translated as CASILRTGGAGELFF.

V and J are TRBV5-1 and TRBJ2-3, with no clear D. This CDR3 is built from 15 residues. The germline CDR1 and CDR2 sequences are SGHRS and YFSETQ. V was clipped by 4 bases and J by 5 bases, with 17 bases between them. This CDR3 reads CASSPRPGVGDTQYF. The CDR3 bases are TGCGCCAGCAGCCCACGCCCAGGTGTCGGAGATACGCAGTATTTT.

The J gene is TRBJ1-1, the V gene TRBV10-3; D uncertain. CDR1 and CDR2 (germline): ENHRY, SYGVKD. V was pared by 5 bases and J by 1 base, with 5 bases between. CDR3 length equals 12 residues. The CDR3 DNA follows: TGTGCCATCAGTCCCTCGAACACTGAAGCTTTCTTT. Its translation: CAISPSNTEAFF.

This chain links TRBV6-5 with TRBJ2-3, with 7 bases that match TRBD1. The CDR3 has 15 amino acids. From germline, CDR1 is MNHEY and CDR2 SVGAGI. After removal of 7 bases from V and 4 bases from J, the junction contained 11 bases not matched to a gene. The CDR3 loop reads CASTRQGRGSDTQYF. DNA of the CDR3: TGTGCCAGCACCAGACAGGGAAGGGGCTCAGATACGCAGTATTTT.

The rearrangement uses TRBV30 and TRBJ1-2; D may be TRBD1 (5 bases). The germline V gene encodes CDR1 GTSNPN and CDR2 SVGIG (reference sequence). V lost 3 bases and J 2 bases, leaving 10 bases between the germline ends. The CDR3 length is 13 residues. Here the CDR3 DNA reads TGTGCCTGGAGACCGACAGAAAACTATGGCTACACCTTC. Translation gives CAWRPTENYGYTF. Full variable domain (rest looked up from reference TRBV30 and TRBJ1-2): SQTIHQWPATLVQPVGSPLSLECTVEGTSNPNLYWYRQAAGRGLQLLFYSVGIGQISSEVPQNLSASRPQDRQFILSSKKLLLSDSGFYLCAWRPTENYGYTFGSGTRLTVV.

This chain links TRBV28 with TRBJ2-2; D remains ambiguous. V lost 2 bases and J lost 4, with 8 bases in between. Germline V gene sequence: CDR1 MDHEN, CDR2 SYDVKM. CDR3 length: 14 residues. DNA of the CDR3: TGTGCCAGCAGTTTAGCAGGTTTCACCGGGGAGCTGTTTTTT. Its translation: CASSLAGFTGELFF. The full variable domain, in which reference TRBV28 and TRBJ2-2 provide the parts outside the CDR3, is DVKVTQSSRYLVKRTGEKVFLECVQDMDHENMFWYRQDPGLGLRLIYFSYDVKMKEKGDIPEGYSVSREKKERFSLILESASTNQTSMYLCASSLAGFTGELFFGEGSRLTVL.

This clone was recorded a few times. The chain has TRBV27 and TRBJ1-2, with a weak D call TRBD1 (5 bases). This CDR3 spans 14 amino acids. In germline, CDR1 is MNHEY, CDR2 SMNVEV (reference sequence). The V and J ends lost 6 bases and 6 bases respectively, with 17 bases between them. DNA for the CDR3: TGTGCCAGCAGCCACCTCCAGGGTTTTGATGGCTACACCTTC. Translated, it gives CASSHLQGFDGYTF.

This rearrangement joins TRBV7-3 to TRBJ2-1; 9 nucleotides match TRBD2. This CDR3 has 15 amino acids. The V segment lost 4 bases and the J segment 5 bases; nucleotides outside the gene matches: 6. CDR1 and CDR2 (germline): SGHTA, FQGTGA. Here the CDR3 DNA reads TGTGCCAGCAGCTCGCCGGGACTAGCCAACAATGAGCAGTTCTTC. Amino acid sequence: CASSSPGLANNEQFF. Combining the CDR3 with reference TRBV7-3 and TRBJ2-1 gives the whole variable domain GAGVSQTPSNKVTEKGKYVELRCDPISGHTALYWYRQSLGQGPEFLIYFQGTGAADDSGLPNDRFFAVRPEGSVSTLKIQRTERGDSAVYLCASSSPGLANNEQFFGPGTRLTVL.

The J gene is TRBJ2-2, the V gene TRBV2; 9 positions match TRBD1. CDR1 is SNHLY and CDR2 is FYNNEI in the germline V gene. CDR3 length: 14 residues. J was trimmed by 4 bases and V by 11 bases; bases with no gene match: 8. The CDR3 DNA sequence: TGTGCCTGCACGGGACAGGGAATCACCGGGGAGCTGTTTTTT. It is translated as CACTGQGITGELFF.

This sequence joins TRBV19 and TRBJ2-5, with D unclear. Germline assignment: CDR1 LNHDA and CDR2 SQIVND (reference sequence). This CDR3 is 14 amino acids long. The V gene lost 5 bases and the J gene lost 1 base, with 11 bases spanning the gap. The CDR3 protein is CASSDNIFQETQYF. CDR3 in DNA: TGTGCCAGTAGTGATAACATATTCCAAGAGACCCAGTACTTC.

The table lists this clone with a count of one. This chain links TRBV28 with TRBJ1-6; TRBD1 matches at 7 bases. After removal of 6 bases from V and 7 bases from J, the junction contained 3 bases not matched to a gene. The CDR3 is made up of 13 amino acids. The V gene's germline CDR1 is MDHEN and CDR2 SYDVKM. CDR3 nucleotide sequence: TGTGCCAGCAGAAGACAGGGAAATTCACCCCTCCACTTT. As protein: CASRRQGNSPLHF.